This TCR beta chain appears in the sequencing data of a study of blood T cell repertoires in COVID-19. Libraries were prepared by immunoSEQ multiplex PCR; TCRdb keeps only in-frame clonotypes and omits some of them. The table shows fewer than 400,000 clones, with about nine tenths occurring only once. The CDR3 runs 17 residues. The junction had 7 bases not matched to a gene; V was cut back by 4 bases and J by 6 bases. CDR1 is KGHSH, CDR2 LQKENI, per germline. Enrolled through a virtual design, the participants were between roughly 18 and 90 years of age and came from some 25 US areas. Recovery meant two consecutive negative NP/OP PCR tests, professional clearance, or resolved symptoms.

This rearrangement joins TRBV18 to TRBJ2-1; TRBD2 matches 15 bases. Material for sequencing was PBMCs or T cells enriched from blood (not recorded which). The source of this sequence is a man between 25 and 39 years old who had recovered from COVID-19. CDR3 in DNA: TGTGCCAGCTCACACGGACTAGCGGGGGGGCGGGCCAATGAGCAGTTCTTC. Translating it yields CASSHGLAGGRANEQFF.